This T cell receptor (beta chain) is drawn from a study of blood T cell repertoires in COVID-19. Study at large: From T cells, B-cell-depleted T cells, or PBMCs came the material, which was cDNA or gDNA.

Concerning this clone: The same CDR3 also results from other DNA sequences found in this sample.

V trimming: 4 bases; J trimming: 2 bases; junction bases outside the gene matches: 1. Germline lookup yields CDR1 LNHDA and CDR2 SQIVND (reference sequence). This CDR3 region has 14 residues. Original processing notes: Amplification of reference gene primers was used by the study to estimate nucleated cell counts. Clones were sequenced by immunoSEQ multiplex PCR, and TCRdb holds only the in-frame ones, with some missing. V and J calls plus clone size are reproduced from that table; the DNA served to infer D and trimming. Of under 300,000 clones in the sample, about 88% were seen once. J is TRBJ1-5 and V is TRBV19; TRBD1 aligns across 8 bases. This TCR derives from a woman in her 70s with active or convalescent COVID-19. Sequencing was done on a sample of peripheral blood. The CDR3 spells CASSTTGGNQPQHF. CDR3 bases: TGTGCCAGTAGTACGACAGGGGGCAATCAGCCCCAGCATTTT.